The 10 T cell receptor beta chains in this list originate from one sample, sequenced in a study of cytomegalovirus exposure and HLA in healthy donors. The repertoire was sequenced with immunoSEQ multiplex PCR; TCRdb's copy has only in-frame clones and lacks some. The data show about 66,000 clones, with around 97% seen just once and roughly 1.5% held by the top ten. The sequencing input was PBMCs. The receptors here all came from a woman between 18 and 29 years old in good health and CMV-seropositive.

The gene calls are TRBV13 and TRBJ2-7; possibly TRBD1 for D (5 bases). CDR1 is PRHDT and CDR2 is FYEKMQ in the germline V gene (reference sequence). V was clipped by 1 base and J by 2 bases, with 12 bases between them. This CDR3 contains 15 residues. CDR3 amino acids: CASSLEGAGTYEQYF. CDR3 in DNA: TGTGCCAGCAGCTTAGAAGGGGCAGGGACCTACGAGCAGTACTTC.

The chain joins TRBV28 to TRBJ2-1; 7 bases are a match to TRBD1. Germline CDR1 and CDR2: MDHEN and SYDVKM. The CDR3 totals 14 residues. V lost 5 bases, J lost 7 bases, and 8 bases stayed unmatched. The CDR3 sequence: CASSAGTDLNEQFF. The CDR3 DNA sequence: TGTGCCAGCAGTGCCGGGACAGACCTGAATGAGCAGTTCTTC.

This chain connects TRBV5-4 to TRBJ2-1; possibly TRBD2 for D (6 bases). Germline CDR1 SGHNT, CDR2 YYREEE (reference sequence). The CDR3 is 14 amino acids. V gave up 3 bases and J gave up 4 bases, with 11 bases separating them. The CDR3 sequence: CASSSGGKYNEQFF. CDR3 bases: TGTGCCAGCAGCTCTGGGGGGAAGTACAATGAGCAGTTCTTC.

This clone was seen just once. The chain links TRBV9 to TRBJ2-2; no firm D call. V dropped 0 bases and J dropped 3 bases, with 6 bases sitting between them. In germline, CDR1 is SGDLS, CDR2 YYNGEE. The CDR3 contains 14 residues. The CDR3 DNA sequence: TGTGCCAGCAGCGTAGTTCTTGACACCGGGGAGCTGTTTTTT. Encoded protein: CASSVVLDTGELFF.

This chain connects TRBV5-1 to TRBJ1-1; TRBD1 matches at 9 bases. The germline V gene encodes CDR1 SGHRS and CDR2 YFSETQ. Losses at the gene ends were 4 bases for V and 6 bases for J; bases not matched to a gene: 13. This CDR3 spans 16 amino acids. CDR3 sequence reads: CASSGGTGIGIAEAFF. DNA for the CDR3: TGCGCCAGCAGCGGGGGGACAGGGATAGGAATCGCTGAAGCTTTCTTT.

This clone was observed once. The V gene is TRBV2, the J gene TRBJ1-5; TRBD1 agrees at 11 bases. This CDR3 comprises 16 residues. Germline V gives CDR1 SNHLY, CDR2 FYNNEI. With V trimmed by 7 bases and J by 1 base, 6 bases remained unmatched. As DNA, the CDR3 is TGTGCCAGCACCCGGACAGGGGGCGGAAGCAATCAGCCCCAGCATTTT. Protein: CASTRTGGGSNQPQHF.

The V gene is TRBV10-3, the J gene TRBJ2-1, with D uncertain. This CDR3 has 16 amino acids. From germline, CDR1 is ENHRY and CDR2 SYGVKD. Deletions cut 0 bases from V and 4 bases from J, with 13 bases between. The CDR3 reads CAISESETRTYNEQFF. The CDR3 nucleotides are TGTGCCATCAGTGAGTCCGAAACCCGAACATACAATGAGCAGTTCTTC.

The chain recombines TRBV12-2 with TRBJ2-5; the table's D call TRBD2 went unverified against the DNA. TRBV12-2 is described as a pseudogene. This CDR3 contains 15 residues. The CDR3 spells CASRLEEGEQETQYF. The CDR3 DNA is TGTGCAAGTCGCTTAGAAGAGGGAGAACAAGAGACCCAGTACTTC.

The V call is TRBV27, the J call TRBJ1-2; D is unclear. This CDR3 is built from 14 residues. Trimming shortened V by 6 bases and J by 5 bases, and 16 bases separated the two germline ends. Germline lookup yields CDR1 MNHEY and CDR2 SMNVEV (reference sequence). The CDR3 bases are TGTGCCAGCAGCCTATCCTCGCCCCTATATGGCTACACCTTC. Translation: CASSLSSPLYGYTF.

The rearrangement joins TRBV5-1 to TRBJ2-5; a possible D gene is TRBD2 (6 bases). Trimming pared 1 base from V and 3 bases from J, leaving 10 bases between. CDR1 and CDR2 from the germline V gene are SGHRS and YFSETQ. This CDR3 has 14 amino acids. CDR3 protein: CASSLSSGKETQYF. In nucleotides, the CDR3 is TGCGCCAGCAGCTTGAGTAGCGGAAAAGAGACCCAGTACTTC.